The 8 T cell receptor beta chains below all came from one sample that was sequenced in a study of T cells after posttransplantation cyclophosphamide (dated by TCRdb to between 2015 and 2016). A control cohort of about a dozen patients who had been given myeloablative marrow transplants with methotrexate plus a calcineurin inhibitor was sampled 1 year after transplant. Library construction relied on the immunoSEQ multiplex PCR assay. Drawn from immuneACCESS, this table holds only the in-frame rearrangements with V and J called that TCRdb kept. Clones are partly lost; checked studies trace under half to an unresolved V gene and leave the rest unexplained. The sample table lists roughly 4,900 clones, about three quarters of them with a count of one. The ten most abundant clones make up roughly 50% of the sample. This sample comprised PBMCs, obtained roughly 330 days after allogeneic stem cell transplant with calcineurin inhibitor and methotrexate. The receptors shown here come from a female patient between 50 and 60 years old who received an allogeneic stem cell transplant from an unrelated donor, was CMV-positive, and had acute and chronic GVHD. After a transplant, the graft donor may have provided part of the T cells.

The chain recombines TRBV4-1 with TRBJ2-7; D is perhaps TRBD1 (6 bases). The V end lost 0 bases, the J end lost 2 bases, and 11 bases lay between the germline ends. Per the germline V gene, CDR1 is MGHRA and CDR2 is YSYEKL. The CDR3 has 15 amino acids. The chain's CDR3 is CASSQEGYRAYEQYF. The CDR3 DNA reads TGCGCCAGCAGCCAAGAAGGGTACAGGGCCTACGAGCAGTACTTC.

This clone has only one observation. The J gene is TRBJ1-5, the V gene TRBV13; D uncertain. The CDR3 runs to 15 residues. The germline V and J ends were trimmed by 4 bases and 0 bases, with 10 bases remaining between them. Germline V gene data show CDR1 as PRHDT and CDR2 as FYEKMQ (reference sequence). The CDR3: CASSSRVSSNQPQHF. The CDR3 DNA reads as TGTGCCAGCAGCTCCCGGGTCTCTAGCAATCAGCCCCAGCATTTT.

This chain links TRBV9 with TRBJ2-1; a possible D gene is TRBD1 (6 bases). The CDR3 is 14 residues long. V shed 3 bases and J shed 8 bases, with 15 bases lying between them. Germline values: CDR1 SGDLS, CDR2 YYNGEE. The CDR3 region is CASSARGGIHEQFF. The DNA of the CDR3 is TGTGCCAGCAGCGCGCGAGGGGGAATCCATGAGCAGTTCTTC.

The V gene is TRBV5-1, the J gene TRBJ2-3; D is unresolved. The CDR3 covers 12 residues. V was pared by 4 bases and J by 6 bases, with 9 bases between. Germline CDR1 reads SGHRS; CDR2 reads YFSETQ. The CDR3, as DNA: TGCGCCAGCAGCCAGAGCGCGGATACGCAGTATTTT. Translation: CASSQSADTQYF.

About this clone itself: As the CDR3 is not closed by the conserved phenylalanine or tryptophan, this likely results from a read error. The chain carries TRBV27 and TRBJ1-1, with 11 positions matching TRBD1. The germline V gene encodes CDR1 MNHEY and CDR2 SMNVEV (reference sequence). Trimming removed 2 bases from V and 0 bases from J; junction bases left unmatched: 5. The CDR3 covers 17 residues. The CDR3 DNA is TGTGCCAGCAGTTTAATCGGGACAGGGGGGTTGAACACTGAAGCTTTCCTT. Protein product: CASSLIGTGGLNTEAFL.

The rearrangement joins TRBV15 to TRBJ2-1; D remains unclear. This CDR3 has 15 amino acids. The V end was cut by 1 base, the J end by 7 bases, with 14 bases between. CDR1 and CDR2 (germline): LNHNV, YYDKDF (reference sequence). The DNA for the CDR3 is TGTGCCACCAGCAGAGGTGAACAGCTTGGAAATGAGCAGTTCTTC. It codes for CATSRGEQLGNEQFF.

The chain joins TRBV27 to TRBJ2-7; 10 nucleotides line up with TRBD2. The CDR3 length is 16 residues. Trimming at V came to 6 bases and at J to 6 bases, leaving 14 bases not matched to a gene. Germline assignment: CDR1 MNHEY and CDR2 SMNVEV (reference sequence). CDR3 sequence: CASRALGTSDVGEQYF. In DNA form, the CDR3 reads TGTGCCAGCAGGGCGCTAGGGACTAGCGACGTGGGCGAGCAGTACTTC.

This rearrangement joins TRBV5-5 to TRBJ1-1; D is perhaps TRBD1 (6 bases). CDR3 length: 14 amino acids. Germline assignment: CDR1 SGHKS and CDR2 YYEKEE (reference sequence). V lost 0 bases, J lost 1 base, and 7 bases lay in between. The CDR3 here is CASSLGTANTEAFF. Here the CDR3 DNA reads TGTGCCAGCAGCTTGGGGACAGCGAACACTGAAGCTTTCTTT.